Below are 30 T cell receptor beta chains sequenced from a single sample in a study of regulatory T cells in long-lasting Graves disease. Both iRepertoire HTBI primers and Arm-PCR of CDR3 regions were used to build the TCR beta libraries. Each CDR3 protein gets one entry after TCRdb re-called the multiplex PCR reads with MiXCR. This table holds some 450,000 distinct CDR3 sequences, around 17% found once. Sample time point: newly diagnosed GD, antithyroid drugs for less than 3 months. RNA extracted from PBMCs served as the sequencing template. The same specimen was also included in a second study, on T cells in Graves' hyperthyroidism and ophthalmopathy.

Material: peripheral blood mononuclear cells (PBMCs), obtained at new diagnosis, from a patient treated with antithyroid drugs. The receptors derive from a woman between 25 and 40 years old with Graves disease.

In its sample, this clonotype was seen many times. The rearrangement joins TRBV11-1 to TRBJ2-2; D perhaps matches TRBD1 (6 bases). V was clipped by 6 bases and J by 4 bases, with 15 bases between them. The CDR3 is 15 amino acids. Germline V CDR1 and CDR2: SGHAT, FQDESV (reference sequence). The CDR3, as DNA: TGTGCCAGCAGTAGGACAGAGATATTCACCGGGGAGCTGTTTTTT. Its protein product is CASSRTEIFTGELFF.

This clonotype was seen at least ten times. V and J are TRBV6-1 and TRBJ1-1; D call uncertain. V was pared by 5 bases and J by 5 bases, with 15 bases between. Germline CDR1 and CDR2: MNHNS and SASEGT. CDR3 size: 14 residues. The CDR3 region has the DNA TGTGCCAGCAGTCCTGGACCCCGAAGGACTGAAGCTTTCTTT. The encoded protein is CASSPGPRRTEAFF.

Regarding this clonotype: One base away lies a much larger clone, so this may be a sequencing read error. The chain links TRBV20-1 to TRBJ2-7, with D tentatively TRBD1 (6 bases). CDR3 length equals 13 residues. Germline assignment: CDR1 DFQATT and CDR2 SNEGSKA (reference sequence). CDR3 region: CSARVLQGSERYF. The CDR3 DNA reads TGCAGTGCTAGAGTTTTACAGGGCTCTGAGCGGTACTTC.

There are a few counts of this clonotype. The chain is built from TRBV29-1 and TRBJ2-1, with D tentatively TRBD2 (6 bases). Germline V CDR1 and CDR2: SQVTM, ANQGSEA. V gave up 8 bases and J gave up 2 bases, with 16 bases separating them. The CDR3 is made up of 14 amino acids. The CDR3 is CSLPLPGAYNEQFF. CDR3 in DNA: TGCAGCCTACCCCTACCGGGGGCCTACAATGAGCAGTTCTTC.

At least ten counts were recorded for this clonotype. This chain connects TRBV12-3 or TRBV12-4 to TRBJ2-5; weak D call: TRBD1 (8 bases). This CDR3 comprises 16 residues. V lost 4 bases and J lost 4, with 19 bases in between. The CDR3 sequence is CASSSSDREGAETQYF. In DNA, the CDR3 is TGTGCCAGCAGTTCGTCGGACAGGGAGGGTGCAGAGACCCAGTACTTC.

The table lists this clonotype with many counts. V is TRBV12-3 or TRBV12-4 and J is TRBJ2-7, with D hard to call. Deletions cut 7 bases from V and 3 bases from J, with 13 bases between. The CDR3 covers 13 residues. This chain's CDR3 is CASKPGYNYEQYF. DNA of the CDR3: TGTGCCAGCAAGCCCGGTTATAACTACGAGCAGTACTTC.

As concerns this clonotype: A far larger clone is only one base removed, so a read error is likely. The chain recombines TRBV7-8 with TRBJ2-5, with a possible D match to TRBD2 (6 bases). V lost 0 bases and J lost 8, with 10 bases in between. CDR3 length: 13 residues. CDR1 SGHVS and CDR2 FQNEAQ come from the germline V gene. Written as DNA, the CDR3 is TGTGCCAGCAGCTTAGCGCCGGGAGATACCCAGTACTTC. Encoded protein: CASSLAPGDTQYF.

At least ten counts were recorded for this clonotype. This chain uses TRBV24-1 with TRBJ2-7; TRBD2 aligns across 7 bases. J was trimmed by 0 bases and V by 5 bases; bases with no gene match: 18. The CDR3 totals 19 residues. Germline V lookup: CDR1 KGHDR, CDR2 SFDVKD. The CDR3: CATSATPRASGLSSYEQYF. The CDR3 nucleotides read TGTGCCACCAGTGCCACCCCTAGGGCTAGCGGTTTGAGCTCCTACGAGCAGTACTTC.

At least ten counts were recorded for this clonotype. CDR3 protein: CASSLGLPAEVSSGANVLTF. DNA of the CDR3: TGTGCCAGCAGCTTAGGCCTCCCAGCGGAGGTGAGCTCTGGGGCCAACGTCCTGACTTTC. The rearrangement joins TRBV7-8 to TRBJ2-6; D may be TRBD2 (5 bases). V was pared by 1 base and J by 0 bases, with 19 bases between. The CDR3 spans 20 residues. Germline CDR1 and CDR2: SGHVS and FQNEAQ.

This clonotype was seen ten or more times. The chain uses TRBV20-1 and TRBJ2-2; 12 bases agree with TRBD1. Germline values: CDR1 DFQATT, CDR2 SNEGSKA (reference sequence). This CDR3 region has 15 residues. V lost 5 bases, J lost 6 bases, and 7 bases stayed unmatched. The CDR3 loop reads CSALRGTGGAGELFF. DNA of the CDR3: TGCAGTGCTCTGAGGGGGACAGGGGGCGCCGGGGAGCTGTTTTTT.

At least ten counts were recorded for this clonotype. V gene TRBV5-6 combines with J gene TRBJ1-1; unclear D gene. This CDR3 is built from 12 residues. Germline CDR1 and CDR2: SGHDT and YYEEEE. Trimming took 4 bases from V and 1 from J, leaving 5 bases between them. CDR3 nucleotide sequence: TGTGCCAGCAGCATAGCGAACACTGAAGCTTTCTTT. Protein product: CASSIANTEAFF. The full variable domain, with the rest looked up from reference TRBV5-6 and TRBJ1-1, is DAGVTQSPTHLIKTRGQQVTLRCSPKSGHDTVSWYQQALGQGPQFIFQYYEEEERQRGNFPDRFSGHQFPNYSSELNVNALLLGDSALYLCASSIANTEAFFGQGTRLTVV.

This chain links TRBV29-1 with TRBJ1-1; D may be TRBD1 (6 bases). Per germline, CDR1 SQVTM and CDR2 ANQGSEA. The CDR3 runs 15 residues. The V end lost 1 base, the J end lost 3 bases, and 15 bases lay between the germline ends. The CDR3 DNA sequence: TGCAGCGTTGAAGGGGAGGGGGGGCGTTACACTGAAGCTTTCTTT. Translation gives CSVEGEGGRYTEAFF.

This clonotype was counted ten times or more. The chain carries TRBV29-1 and TRBJ1-1; tentative D call: TRBD1 (5 bases). CDR1 is SQVTM and CDR2 is ANQGSEA in the germline V gene. Trimming pared 4 bases from V and 10 bases from J, leaving 16 bases between. This CDR3 region has 12 residues. In nucleotides, the CDR3 is TGCAGCGTTGTATTTCCGGGGCCTGGAGCTTTCTTT. Amino acids: CSVVFPGPGAFF.

This clonotype was seen a few times. This sequence may be a read error, since a much larger clone differs from it by one base. The V gene is TRBV30, the J gene TRBJ2-1; unclear D gene. CDR1 and CDR2 from the germline V gene are GTSNPN and SVGIG (reference sequence). The CDR3 is 12 residues long. CDR3: CAWSDARNGQFF. The CDR3 DNA reads TGTGCCTGGAGTGACGCTCGAAATGGGCAGTTCTTC.

This clonotype was found many times. The chain recombines TRBV27 with TRBJ1-1; D perhaps matches TRBD1 (5 bases). The V gene's germline CDR1 is MNHEY and CDR2 SMNVEV (reference sequence). Deletions cut 2 bases from V and 0 bases from J, with 13 bases between. The CDR3 spans 16 residues. CDR3 region: CASSLAGGNMNTEAFF. The CDR3 DNA reads TGTGCCAGCAGTTTAGCGGGGGGGAACATGAACACTGAAGCTTTCTTT.

This clonotype was observed at least ten times. The gene calls are TRBV28 and TRBJ2-6; TRBD1 matches at 9 bases. This CDR3 comprises 16 residues. Germline trimming cut 5 bases from V and 1 base from J; bases unmatched to any gene: 3. The V gene's germline CDR1 is MDHEN and CDR2 SYDVKM. CDR3 DNA: TGTGCCAGCAGTCGGACAGGGGATTCTGGGGCCAACGTCCTGACTTTC. Translated: CASSRTGDSGANVLTF.

This chain connects TRBV7-9 to TRBJ1-4; unclear D gene. This CDR3 has 13 residues. V shed 3 bases and J shed 5 bases, with 7 bases lying between them. Germline CDR1 reads SEHNR; CDR2 reads FQNEAQ (reference sequence). CDR3 nucleotides: TGTGCCAGCAGCTTTAACCGCAATGAAAAACTGTTTTTT. Translated, it gives CASSFNRNEKLFF. The full variable domain, completed using reference TRBV7-9 and TRBJ1-4, is DTGVSQNPRHKITKRGQNVTFRCDPISEHNRLYWYRQTLGQGPEFLTYFQNEAQLEKSRLLSDRFSAERPKGSFSTLEIQRTEQGDSAMYLCASSFNRNEKLFFGSGTQLSVL.

This clonotype was picked up many times. V usage is TRBV2 and J usage is TRBJ2-7; D ambiguous. The V end was cut by 6 bases, the J end by 5 bases, with 14 bases between. This CDR3 spans 13 amino acids. Looked up from germline, CDR1 is SNHLY and CDR2 is FYNNEI. The CDR3 sequence: CASSPDSRNEQYF. The CDR3, as DNA: TGTGCCAGCAGCCCAGACTCTAGGAACGAGCAGTACTTC.

This chain joins TRBV19 and TRBJ2-1, with D possibly being TRBD2 (5 bases). Looked up from germline, CDR1 is LNHDA and CDR2 is SQIVND (reference sequence). The CDR3 has 14 residues. Trimming pared 11 bases from V and 9 bases from J, leaving 23 bases between. This CDR3 reads CACTSSPVWGEQFF. The DNA for the CDR3 is TGTGCCTGTACATCTAGCCCGGTGTGGGGTGAGCAGTTCTTC.

The J gene is TRBJ1-1, the V gene TRBV5-6; D is possibly TRBD1 (5 bases). Trimming left V 3 bases short and J 9 bases short, with 15 bases between. The CDR3 runs 13 residues. Germline-derived CDR1 and CDR2 are SGHDT and YYEEEE. The CDR3 coding sequence is TGTGCCAGCAGCTGGTTAATGGCAGGGCAAGCTTTCTTT. The encoded protein is CASSWLMAGQAFF.

This sequence joins TRBV4-1 and TRBJ2-1; the D is unclear. V gave up 3 bases and J gave up 0 bases, with 12 bases separating them. This CDR3 spans 16 amino acids. CDR1 is MGHRA, CDR2 YSYEKL, per germline. CDR3 in DNA: TGCGCCAGCAGCCAGAAAACACTGAGCTCCTACAATGAGCAGTTCTTC. As protein: CASSQKTLSSYNEQFF.

For this clonotype: One base away lies a much larger clone, so this may be a sequencing read error. The chain joins TRBV28 to TRBJ2-7, with 9 bases that match TRBD1. This CDR3 comprises 13 residues. Germline V lookup: CDR1 MDHEN, CDR2 SYDVKM. CDR3 nucleotides: TGTGCCGGCAGTCAACAGGGGGCGTACGAGCAGTACTTC. Translating it yields CAGSQQGAYEQYF.

The table lists this clonotype with a count of one. V is TRBV5-1 and J is TRBJ2-7; 10 nucleotides match TRBD1. CDR3 length equals 16 residues. Germline V gene sequence: CDR1 SGHRS, CDR2 YFSETQ. The V and J ends lost 0 bases and 6 bases, in that order; junction bases with no gene match: 9. The CDR3 region has the DNA TGCGCCAGCAGCTTGGCCGGGACAGGGGTGTTAAGCGAGCAGTACTTC. Translation gives CASSLAGTGVLSEQYF.

There are many counts of this clonotype. V gene TRBV28 combines with J gene TRBJ1-2; 9 nucleotides line up with TRBD1. The V and J ends lost 2 bases and 0 bases, in that order; junction bases with no gene match: 4. The CDR3 sequence is 16 residues long. Germline CDR1 MDHEN, CDR2 SYDVKM. CDR3 coding DNA: TGTGCCAGCAGTTTAACGGGACAGGGAGCTAACTATGGCTACACCTTC. Protein sequence: CASSLTGQGANYGYTF.

This clonotype occurred a few times. The chain has TRBV6-1 and TRBJ2-2; 12 bases agree with TRBD2. J lost 6 bases, V lost 5 bases, and 10 bases had no gene match. CDR3 length: 17 amino acids. Germline V gene lookup returns CDR1 MNHNS and CDR2 SASEGT. CDR3 sequence reads: CASSTHPGLAGSGELFF. The CDR3 DNA sequence: TGTGCCAGCAGTACTCACCCGGGACTAGCGGGTTCCGGGGAGCTGTTTTTT.

Ten or more counts support this clonotype. This sequence joins TRBV20-1 and TRBJ2-7; 10 nucleotides agree with TRBD1. V lost 4 bases to trimming and J lost 5 bases; unmatched junction nucleotides: 20. This CDR3 is built from 18 residues. CDR1 is DFQATT, CDR2 SNEGSKA, per germline (reference sequence). CDR3: CSANPGQGRGTNINEQYF. CDR3 coding DNA: TGCAGTGCTAATCCGGGACAGGGGAGGGGGACGAATATCAACGAGCAGTACTTC.

The table lists this clonotype with many counts. This chain connects TRBV5-1 to TRBJ2-3; 8 nucleotides match TRBD1. Looked up from germline, CDR1 is SGHRS and CDR2 is YFSETQ. There are 15 residues in the CDR3. V dropped 4 bases and J dropped 0; count of bases not matched to a gene: 4. CDR3: CASSRTGTSTDTQYF. CDR3 DNA sequence: TGCGCCAGCAGCAGGACAGGGACTAGCACAGATACGCAGTATTTT.

The V call is TRBV5-1, the J call TRBJ2-3; D gene unclear. The CDR3 sequence is 14 residues long. V was clipped by 3 bases and J by 5 bases, with 13 bases between them. Germline CDR1 and CDR2: SGHRS and YFSETQ. The CDR3 sequence is CASSSSTHRDTQYF. The CDR3, as DNA: TGCGCCAGCAGCTCCTCGACCCACCGAGATACGCAGTATTTT. The whole variable domain, remainder taken from reference TRBV5-1 and TRBJ2-3, is KAGVTQTPRYLIKTRGQQVTLSCSPISGHRSVSWYQQTPGQGLQFLFEYFSETQRNKGNFPGRFSGRQFSNSRSEMNVSTLELGDSALYLCASSSSTHRDTQYFGPGTRLTVL.

This clonotype was detected many times. The CDR3 region is CASRIQGMNTEAFF. The CDR3 DNA follows: TGTGCCAGCAGGATACAGGGTATGAACACTGAAGCTTTCTTT. V gene TRBV28 combines with J gene TRBJ1-1; D may be TRBD1 (6 bases). V was pared by 6 bases and J by 0 bases, with 11 bases between. The CDR3 totals 14 residues. Per germline, CDR1 MDHEN and CDR2 SYDVKM.

V gene TRBV4-3 combines with J gene TRBJ2-5; a weak D match, TRBD2 (6 bases). V gave up 0 bases and J gave up 5 bases, with 13 bases separating them. CDR1 and CDR2 (germline): LGHNA, YSLEER. The CDR3 has 15 amino acids. CDR3 sequence reads: CASSQDPQRGETQYF. CDR3 DNA: TGCGCCAGCAGCCAAGATCCCCAACGGGGGGAGACCCAGTACTTC.